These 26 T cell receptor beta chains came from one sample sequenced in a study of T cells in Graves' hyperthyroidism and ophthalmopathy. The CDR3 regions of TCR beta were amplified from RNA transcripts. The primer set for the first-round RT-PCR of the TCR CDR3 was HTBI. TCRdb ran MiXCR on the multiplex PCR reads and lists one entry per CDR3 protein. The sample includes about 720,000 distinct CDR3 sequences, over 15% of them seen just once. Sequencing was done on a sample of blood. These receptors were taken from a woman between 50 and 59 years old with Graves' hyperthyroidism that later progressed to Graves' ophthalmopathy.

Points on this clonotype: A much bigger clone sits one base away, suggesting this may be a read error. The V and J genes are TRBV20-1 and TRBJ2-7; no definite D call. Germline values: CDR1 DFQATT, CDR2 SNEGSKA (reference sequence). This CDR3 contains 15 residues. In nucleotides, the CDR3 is TGCAGTGCCACTCCCGGCCGCCTGGGTGTGGAAGAGCAGCACTTC. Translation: CSATPGRLGVEEQHF.

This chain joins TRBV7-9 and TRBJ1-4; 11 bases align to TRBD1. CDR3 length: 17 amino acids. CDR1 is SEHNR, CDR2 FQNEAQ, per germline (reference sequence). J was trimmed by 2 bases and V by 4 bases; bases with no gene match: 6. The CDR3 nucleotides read TGTGCCAGCAGCTCCTGGACAGGGGGCGCGACTAATGAAAAACTGTTTTTT. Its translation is CASSSWTGGATNEKLFF.

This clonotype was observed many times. For the CDR3, the DNA is TGTGCCAGCAGCCAAATATCGAACACTGAAGCTTTCTTT. Its translation is CASSQISNTEAFF. V usage is TRBV3-1 and J usage is TRBJ1-1, with D hard to call. The CDR3 covers 13 residues. Trimming stripped 2 bases from V and 1 base from J, with 5 bases between. Germline V lookup: CDR1 LGHDT, CDR2 YNNKEL (reference sequence).

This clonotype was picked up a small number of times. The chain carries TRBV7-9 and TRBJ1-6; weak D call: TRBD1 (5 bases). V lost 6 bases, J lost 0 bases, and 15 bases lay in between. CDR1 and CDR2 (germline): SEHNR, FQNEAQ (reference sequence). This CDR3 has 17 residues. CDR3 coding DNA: TGTGCCAGCAGTCAAGGGGTAGCGAGCTCCTATAATTCACCCCTCCACTTT. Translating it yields CASSQGVASSYNSPLHF.

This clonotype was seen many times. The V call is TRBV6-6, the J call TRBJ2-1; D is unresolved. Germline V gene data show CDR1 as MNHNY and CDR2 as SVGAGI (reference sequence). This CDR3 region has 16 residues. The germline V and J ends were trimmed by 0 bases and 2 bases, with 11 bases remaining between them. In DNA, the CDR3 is TGTGCCAGCAGTTACTCTGGGCAGGTCACCTACAATGAGCAGTTCTTC. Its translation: CASSYSGQVTYNEQFF.

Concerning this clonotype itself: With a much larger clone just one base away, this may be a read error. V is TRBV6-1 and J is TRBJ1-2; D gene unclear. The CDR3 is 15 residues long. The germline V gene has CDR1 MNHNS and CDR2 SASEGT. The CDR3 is CASSVIGVRNYSYTF. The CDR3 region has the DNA TGTGCCAGCAGTGTAATAGGCGTCCGAAACTATAGCTACACCTTC.

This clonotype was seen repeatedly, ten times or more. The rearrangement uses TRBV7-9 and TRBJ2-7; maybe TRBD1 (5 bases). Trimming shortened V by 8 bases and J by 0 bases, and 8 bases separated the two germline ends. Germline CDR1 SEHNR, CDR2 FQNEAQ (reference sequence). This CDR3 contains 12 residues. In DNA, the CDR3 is TGTGCCAGCCAGGGCCTCTCCTACGAGCAGTACTTC. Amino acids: CASQGLSYEQYF.

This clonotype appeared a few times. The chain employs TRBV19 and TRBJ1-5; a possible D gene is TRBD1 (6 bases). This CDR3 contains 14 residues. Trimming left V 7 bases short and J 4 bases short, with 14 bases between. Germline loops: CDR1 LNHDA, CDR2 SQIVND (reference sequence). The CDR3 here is CASTTGIRNQPQHF. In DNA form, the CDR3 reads TGTGCCAGTACTACAGGGATTCGGAATCAGCCCCAGCATTTT.

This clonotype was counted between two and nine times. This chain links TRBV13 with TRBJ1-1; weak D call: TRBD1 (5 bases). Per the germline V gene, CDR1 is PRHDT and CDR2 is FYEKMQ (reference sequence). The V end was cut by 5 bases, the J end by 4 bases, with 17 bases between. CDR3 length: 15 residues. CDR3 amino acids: CASSEGRVSGTEAFF. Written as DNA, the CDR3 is TGTGCCAGCAGCGAGGGGAGGGTAAGTGGCACTGAAGCTTTCTTT.

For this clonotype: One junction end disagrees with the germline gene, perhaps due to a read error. The CDR3: CASREWRGEDNGQFF. CDR3 nucleotides: TGTGCCAGCAGGGAGTGGCGGGGGGAAGACAATGGGCAGTTCTTC. This rearrangement joins TRBV7-6 to TRBJ2-1, with 8 bases matching TRBD2. The germline CDR1 and CDR2 sequences are SGHVS and FNYEAQ. CDR3 length: 15 amino acids.

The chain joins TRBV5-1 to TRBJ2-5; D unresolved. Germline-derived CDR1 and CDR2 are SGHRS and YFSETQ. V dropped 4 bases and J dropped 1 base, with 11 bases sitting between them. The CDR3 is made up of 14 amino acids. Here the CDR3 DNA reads TGCGCCAGCAGCCGACAAGCCGGCCAAGAGACCCAGTACTTC. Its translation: CASSRQAGQETQYF. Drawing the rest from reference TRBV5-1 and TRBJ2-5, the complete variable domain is KAGVTQTPRYLIKTRGQQVTLSCSPISGHRSVSWYQQTPGQGLQFLFEYFSETQRNKGNFPGRFSGRQFSNSRSEMNVSTLELGDSALYLCASSRQAGQETQYFGPGTRLLVL.

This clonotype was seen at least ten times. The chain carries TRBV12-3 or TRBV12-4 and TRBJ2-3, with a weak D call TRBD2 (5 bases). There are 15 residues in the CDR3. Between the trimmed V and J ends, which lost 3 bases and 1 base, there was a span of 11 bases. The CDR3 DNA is TGTGCCAGCAGTTTGCGGTCCGGGGGCACAGATACGCAGTATTTT. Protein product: CASSLRSGGTDTQYF.

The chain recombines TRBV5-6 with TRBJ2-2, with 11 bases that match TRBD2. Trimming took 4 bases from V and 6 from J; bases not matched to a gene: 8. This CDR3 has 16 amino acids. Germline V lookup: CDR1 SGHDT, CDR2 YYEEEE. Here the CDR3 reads CASSPVAGGYAGELFF. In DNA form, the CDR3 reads TGTGCCAGCAGCCCGGTAGCGGGGGGGTATGCCGGGGAGCTGTTTTTT.

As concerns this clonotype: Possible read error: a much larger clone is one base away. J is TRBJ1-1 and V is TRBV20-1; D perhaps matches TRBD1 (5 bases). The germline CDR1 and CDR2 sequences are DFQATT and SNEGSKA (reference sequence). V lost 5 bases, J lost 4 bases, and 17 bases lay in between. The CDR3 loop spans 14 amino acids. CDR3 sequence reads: CSAQREGSGTEAFF. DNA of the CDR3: TGCAGTGCTCAAAGGGAGGGGTCGGGCACTGAAGCTTTCTTT.

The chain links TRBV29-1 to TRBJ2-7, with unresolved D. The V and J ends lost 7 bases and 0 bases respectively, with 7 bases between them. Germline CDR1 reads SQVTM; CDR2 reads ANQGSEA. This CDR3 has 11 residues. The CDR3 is CSAEYSYEQYF. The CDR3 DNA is TGCAGCGCAGAATACTCCTACGAGCAGTACTTC.

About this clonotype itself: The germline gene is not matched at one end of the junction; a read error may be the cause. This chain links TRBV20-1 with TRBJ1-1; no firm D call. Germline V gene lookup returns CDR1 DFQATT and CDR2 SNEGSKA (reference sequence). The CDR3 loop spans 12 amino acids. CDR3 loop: CSASSRNTVAFF. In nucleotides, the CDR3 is TGCAGTGCTAGTTCCAGGAACACTGTAGCTTTCTTT.

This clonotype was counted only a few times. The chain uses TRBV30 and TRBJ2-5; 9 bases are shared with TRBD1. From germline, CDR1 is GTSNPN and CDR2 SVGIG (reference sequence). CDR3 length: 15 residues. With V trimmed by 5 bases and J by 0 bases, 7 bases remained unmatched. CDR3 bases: TGTGCCTGGGGGACAGGGACTGTGTACCAAGAGACCCAGTACTTC. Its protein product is CAWGTGTVYQETQYF.

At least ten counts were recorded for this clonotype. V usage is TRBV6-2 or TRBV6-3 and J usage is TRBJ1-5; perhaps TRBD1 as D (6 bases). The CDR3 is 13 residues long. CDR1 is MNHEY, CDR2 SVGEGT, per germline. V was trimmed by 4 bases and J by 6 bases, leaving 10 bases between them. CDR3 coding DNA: TGTGCCAGCAGTTGGGGGCTAGTTCAGCCCCAGCATTTT. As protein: CASSWGLVQPQHF.

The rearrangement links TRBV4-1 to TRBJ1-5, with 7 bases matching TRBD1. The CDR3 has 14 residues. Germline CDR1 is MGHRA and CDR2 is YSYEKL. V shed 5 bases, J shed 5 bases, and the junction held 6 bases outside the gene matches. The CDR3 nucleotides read TGCGCCAGCAGCGACCGACAGGGAGATCAGCCCCAGCATTTT. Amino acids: CASSDRQGDQPQHF.

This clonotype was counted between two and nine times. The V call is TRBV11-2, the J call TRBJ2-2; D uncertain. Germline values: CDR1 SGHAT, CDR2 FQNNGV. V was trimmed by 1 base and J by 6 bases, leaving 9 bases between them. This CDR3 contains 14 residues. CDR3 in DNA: TGTGCCAGCAGCTTAGCAGGTTATCCCGGGGAGCTGTTTTTT. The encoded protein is CASSLAGYPGELFF.

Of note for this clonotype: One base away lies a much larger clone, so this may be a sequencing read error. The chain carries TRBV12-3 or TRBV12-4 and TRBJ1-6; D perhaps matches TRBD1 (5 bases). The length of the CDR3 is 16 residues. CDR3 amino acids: CASRDLRQTDNSPPHF. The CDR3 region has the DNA TGTGCCAGCAGAGACCTTAGACAGACAGATAATTCACCCCCCCACTTT.

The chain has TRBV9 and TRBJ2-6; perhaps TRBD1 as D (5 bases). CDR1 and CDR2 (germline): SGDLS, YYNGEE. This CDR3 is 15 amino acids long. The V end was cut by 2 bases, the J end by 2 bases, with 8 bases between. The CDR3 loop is CASSVTVAGANVLTF. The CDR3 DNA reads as TGTGCCAGCAGCGTGACAGTGGCTGGGGCCAACGTCCTGACTTTC.

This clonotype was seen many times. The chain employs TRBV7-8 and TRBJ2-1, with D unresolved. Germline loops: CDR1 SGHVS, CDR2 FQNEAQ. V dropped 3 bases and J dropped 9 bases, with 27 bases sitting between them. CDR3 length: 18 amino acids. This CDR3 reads CASSFIQRHVFLWAEQFF. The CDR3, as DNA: TGTGCCAGCAGCTTTATCCAACGACACGTTTTCTTGTGGGCTGAGCAGTTCTTC. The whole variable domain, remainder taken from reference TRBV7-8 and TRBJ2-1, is GAGVSQSPRYKVAKRGQDVALRCDPISGHVSLFWYQQALGQGPEFLTYFQNEAQLDKSGLPSDRFFAERPEGSVSTLKIQRTQQEDSAVYLCASSFIQRHVFLWAEQFFGPGTRLTVL.

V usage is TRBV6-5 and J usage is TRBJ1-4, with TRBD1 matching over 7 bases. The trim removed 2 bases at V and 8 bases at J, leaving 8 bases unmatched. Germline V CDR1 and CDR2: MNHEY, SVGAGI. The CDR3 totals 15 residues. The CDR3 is CASSYLDRRGEKLFF. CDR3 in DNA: TGTGCCAGCAGTTACCTGGACAGGCGAGGGGAAAAACTGTTTTTT.

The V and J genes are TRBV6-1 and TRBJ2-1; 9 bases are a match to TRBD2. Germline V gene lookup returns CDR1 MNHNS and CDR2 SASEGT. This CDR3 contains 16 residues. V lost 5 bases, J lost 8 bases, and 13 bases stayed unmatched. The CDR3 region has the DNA TGTGCCAGCAGTTCCGTGGGCGGGGGGGTACAGGATGAGCAGTTCTTC. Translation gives CASSSVGGGVQDEQFF.

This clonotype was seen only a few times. The CDR3 DNA sequence: TGTGCCAGCAGCTTAGCAGGGGAAGGTCAGCCCCAGCATTTT. Its protein is CASSLAGEGQPQHF. V and J are TRBV7-9 and TRBJ1-5, with D possibly TRBD1 on 5 matching bases. Germline V gene lookup returns CDR1 SEHNR and CDR2 FQNEAQ (reference sequence). This CDR3 region has 14 residues. V dropped 0 bases and J dropped 6 bases, with 9 bases sitting between them.